The 5 T cell receptor beta chains below come from one sample, sequenced in a study of blood T cell repertoires in COVID-19. Libraries were prepared by immunoSEQ multiplex PCR; TCRdb keeps only in-frame clonotypes and omits some of them. Among 200,000 to 300,000 clones, nearly 95% were seen once, and the ten largest hold approximately 0.8%. The sequencing sample was made of peripheral blood. The receptor source for this set is a man aged 30 to 45 with COVID-19, enrolled during active disease.

The chain links TRBV9 to TRBJ2-3, with D possibly matching TRBD2 (6 bases). This CDR3 has 14 residues. V was clipped by 3 bases and J by 2 bases, with 10 bases between them. CDR1 is SGDLS and CDR2 is YYNGEE in the germline V gene. CDR3: CASSGGTSTDTQYF. The DNA of the CDR3 is TGTGCCAGCAGCGGGGGGACTTCCACAGATACGCAGTATTTT.

The V and J genes are TRBV19 and TRBJ2-7, with D possibly matching TRBD2 (5 bases). Trimming cost V 7 bases and J 5 bases, with 15 bases left between them. This CDR3 has 13 amino acids. The germline CDR1 and CDR2 sequences are LNHDA and SQIVND (reference sequence). As DNA, the CDR3 is TGTGCCAGTACCATATGTGGGGAGCACGAGCAGTACTTC. Translating gives CASTICGEHEQYF.

The chain carries TRBV10-3 and TRBJ1-6; TRBD1 matches at 9 bases. V trimming: 2 bases; J trimming: 7 bases; junction bases outside the gene matches: 6. The CDR3 length is 16 residues. Germline V lookup: CDR1 ENHRY, CDR2 SYGVKD. CDR3 protein: CAISEAAGTGNSPLHF. The CDR3 DNA reads TGTGCCATCAGTGAGGCGGCCGGGACAGGGAATTCACCCCTCCACTTT.

The chain links TRBV4-1 to TRBJ2-2; tentative D call: TRBD1 (5 bases). CDR1 is MGHRA and CDR2 is YSYEKL in the germline V gene. The CDR3 runs to 18 residues. V dropped 4 bases and J dropped 3 bases, with 21 bases sitting between them. This CDR3 reads CASSRPRQGPSDTGELFF. The CDR3 region has the DNA TGCGCCAGCAGCCGCCCCAGGCAGGGCCCCTCAGACACCGGGGAGCTGTTTTTT.

V and J are TRBV5-5 and TRBJ1-2, with a possible D match to TRBD1 (5 bases). Trimming took 0 bases from V and 2 from J, leaving 5 bases between them. This CDR3 has 13 amino acids. CDR1 SGHKS and CDR2 YYEKEE come from the germline V gene (reference sequence). The DNA of the CDR3 is TGTGCCAGCAGCTTGGGACAGAACTATGGCTACACCTTC. The encoded protein is CASSLGQNYGYTF.